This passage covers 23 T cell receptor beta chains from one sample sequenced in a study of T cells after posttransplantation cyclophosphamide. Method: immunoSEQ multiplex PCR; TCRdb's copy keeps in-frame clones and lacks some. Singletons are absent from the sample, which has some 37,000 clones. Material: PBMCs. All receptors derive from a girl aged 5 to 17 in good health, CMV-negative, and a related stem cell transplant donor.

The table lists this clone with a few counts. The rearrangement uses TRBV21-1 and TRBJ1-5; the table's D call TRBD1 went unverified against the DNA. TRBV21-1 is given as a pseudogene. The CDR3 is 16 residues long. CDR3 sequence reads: CASSKRYSGARQPQHF. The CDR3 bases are TGTGCCAGCAGCAAAAGGTACTCAGGGGCGCGTCAGCCCCAGCATTTT.

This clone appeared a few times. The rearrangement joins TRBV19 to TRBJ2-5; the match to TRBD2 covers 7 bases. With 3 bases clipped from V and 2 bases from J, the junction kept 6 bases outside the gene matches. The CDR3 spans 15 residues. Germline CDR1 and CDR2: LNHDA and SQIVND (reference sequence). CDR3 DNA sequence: TGTGCCAGTAGTATGGGGGGGAGGAATCAAGAGACCCAGTACTTC. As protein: CASSMGGRNQETQYF.

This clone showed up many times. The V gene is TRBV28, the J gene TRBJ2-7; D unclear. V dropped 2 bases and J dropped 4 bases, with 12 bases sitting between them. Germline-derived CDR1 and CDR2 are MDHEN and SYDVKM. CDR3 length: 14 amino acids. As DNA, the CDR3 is TGTGCCAGCAGTTTAGGCGGCTCTCGGTACGAGCAGTACTTC. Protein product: CASSLGGSRYEQYF. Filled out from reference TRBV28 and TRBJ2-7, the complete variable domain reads DVKVTQSSRYLVKRTGEKVFLECVQDMDHENMFWYRQDPGLGLRLIYFSYDVKMKEKGDIPEGYSVSREKKERFSLILESASTNQTSMYLCASSLGGSRYEQYFGPGTRLTVT.

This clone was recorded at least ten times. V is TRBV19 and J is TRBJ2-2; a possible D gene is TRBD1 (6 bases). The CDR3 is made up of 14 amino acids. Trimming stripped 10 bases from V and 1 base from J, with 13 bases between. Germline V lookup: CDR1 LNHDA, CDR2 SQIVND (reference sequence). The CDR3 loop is CATDQQGNTGELFF. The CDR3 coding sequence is TGTGCCACCGACCAACAGGGGAACACCGGGGAGCTGTTTTTT.

The CDR3 DNA reads TGCGCCAGCAGCTTCGGACAGCACTCTGGGGCCAACGTCCTGACTTTC. This gives the protein CASSFGQHSGANVLTF. V gene TRBV5-1 combines with J gene TRBJ2-6; TRBD1 is a possible D gene (6 bases). This CDR3 has 16 amino acids. Trimming removed 2 bases from V and 0 bases from J, with 9 bases in between. Germline values: CDR1 SGHRS, CDR2 YFSETQ.

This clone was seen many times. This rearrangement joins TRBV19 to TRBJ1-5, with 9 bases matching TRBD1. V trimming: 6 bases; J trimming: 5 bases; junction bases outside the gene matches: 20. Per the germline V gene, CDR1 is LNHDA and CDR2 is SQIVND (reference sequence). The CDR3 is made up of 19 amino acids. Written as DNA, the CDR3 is TGTGCCAGTAGAACACGTACCCGGGACAGGGTCAACCGATATCAGCCCCAGCATTTT. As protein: CASRTRTRDRVNRYQPQHF.

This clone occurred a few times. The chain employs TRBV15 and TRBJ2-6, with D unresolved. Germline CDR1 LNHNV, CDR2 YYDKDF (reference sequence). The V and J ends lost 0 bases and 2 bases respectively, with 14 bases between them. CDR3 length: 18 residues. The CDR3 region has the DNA TGTGCCACCAGCAGAGATTCCCATGAGGCCCCTGGGGCCAACGTCCTGACTTTC. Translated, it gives CATSRDSHEAPGANVLTF.

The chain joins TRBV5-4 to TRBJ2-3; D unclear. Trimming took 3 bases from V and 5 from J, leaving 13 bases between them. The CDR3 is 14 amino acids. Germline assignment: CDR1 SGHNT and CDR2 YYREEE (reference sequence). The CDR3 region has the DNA TGTGCCAGCAGCTCCCTTGAGGCCTTAGATACGCAGTATTTT. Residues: CASSSLEALDTQYF.

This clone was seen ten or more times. Here the CDR3 DNA reads TGTGCCAGCAGTGACATAGGGGGCACAGATACGCAGTATTTT. Translating it yields CASSDIGGTDTQYF. This chain links TRBV6-4 with TRBJ2-3, with D perhaps TRBD1 (5 bases). Looked up from germline, CDR1 is MRHNA and CDR2 is SNTAGT. This CDR3 has 14 residues. V shed 2 bases and J shed 1 base, with 7 bases lying between them.

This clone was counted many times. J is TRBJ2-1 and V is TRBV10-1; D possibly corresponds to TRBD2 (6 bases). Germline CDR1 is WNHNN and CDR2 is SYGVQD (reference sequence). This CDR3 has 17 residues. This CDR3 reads CGQTGRNTGQGDNEQFF. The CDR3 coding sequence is TGCGGCCAAACGGGGAGGAATACGGGGCAGGGTGACAATGAGCAGTTCTTC.

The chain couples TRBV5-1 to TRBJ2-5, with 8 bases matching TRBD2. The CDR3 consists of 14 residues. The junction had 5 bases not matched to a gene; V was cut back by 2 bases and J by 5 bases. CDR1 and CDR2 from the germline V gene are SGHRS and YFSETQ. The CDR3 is CASSFSPGGETQYF. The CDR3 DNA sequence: TGCGCCAGCAGCTTCTCCCCGGGAGGGGAGACCCAGTACTTC. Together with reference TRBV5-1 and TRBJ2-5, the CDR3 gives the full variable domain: KAGVTQTPRYLIKTRGQQVTLSCSPISGHRSVSWYQQTPGQGLQFLFEYFSETQRNKGNFPGRFSGRQFSNSRSEMNVSTLELGDSALYLCASSFSPGGETQYFGPGTRLLVL.

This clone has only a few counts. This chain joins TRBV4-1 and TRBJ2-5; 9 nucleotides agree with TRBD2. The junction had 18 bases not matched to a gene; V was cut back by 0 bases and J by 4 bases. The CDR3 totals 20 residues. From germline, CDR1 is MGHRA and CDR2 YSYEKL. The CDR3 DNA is TGCGCCAGCAGCCAAGATGGGCCAGCGGGGGGATATCCTCAGGGAGAGACCCAGTACTTC. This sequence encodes CASSQDGPAGGYPQGETQYF.

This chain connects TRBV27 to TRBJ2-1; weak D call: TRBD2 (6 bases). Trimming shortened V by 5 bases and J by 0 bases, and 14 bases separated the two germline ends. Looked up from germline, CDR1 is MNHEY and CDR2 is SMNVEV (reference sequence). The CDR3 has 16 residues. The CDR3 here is CASSLIGDSSYNEQFF. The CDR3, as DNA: TGTGCCAGCAGTCTTATCGGGGACTCCTCCTACAATGAGCAGTTCTTC.

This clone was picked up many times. The CDR3 reads CASSDSWGGNTGELFF. The DNA of the CDR3 is TGTGCCAGCAGTGACTCATGGGGAGGAAACACCGGGGAGCTGTTTTTT. This chain connects TRBV6-4 to TRBJ2-2; TRBD2 is a possible D gene (6 bases). This CDR3 region has 16 residues. Trimming removed 0 bases from V and 2 bases from J, with 10 bases in between. Germline assignment: CDR1 MRHNA and CDR2 SNTAGT.

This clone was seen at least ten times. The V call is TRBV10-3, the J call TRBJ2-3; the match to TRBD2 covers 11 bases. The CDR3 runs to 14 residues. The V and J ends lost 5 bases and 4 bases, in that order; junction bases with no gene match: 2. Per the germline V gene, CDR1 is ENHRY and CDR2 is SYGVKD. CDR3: CAISTSGGPDTQYF. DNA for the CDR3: TGTGCCATCAGTACTAGCGGGGGCCCAGATACGCAGTATTTT.

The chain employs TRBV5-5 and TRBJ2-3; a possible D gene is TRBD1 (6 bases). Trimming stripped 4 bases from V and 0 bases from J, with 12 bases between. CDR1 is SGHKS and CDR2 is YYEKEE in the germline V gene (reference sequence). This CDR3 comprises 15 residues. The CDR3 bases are TGTGCCAGCAGCCCCCGGACAGCAAGCACAGATACGCAGTATTTT. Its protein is CASSPRTASTDTQYF.

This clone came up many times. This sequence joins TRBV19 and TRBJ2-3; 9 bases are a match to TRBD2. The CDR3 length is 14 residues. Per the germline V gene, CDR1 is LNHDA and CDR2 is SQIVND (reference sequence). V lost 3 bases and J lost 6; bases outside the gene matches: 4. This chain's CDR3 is CASSITSGFDTQYF. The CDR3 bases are TGTGCCAGTAGTATTACTAGCGGGTTCGATACGCAGTATTTT. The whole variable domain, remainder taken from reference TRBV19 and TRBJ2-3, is DGGITQSPKYLFRKEGQNVTLSCEQNLNHDAMYWYRQDPGQGLRLIYYSQIVNDFQKGDIAEGYSVSREKKESFPLTVTSAQKNPTAFYLCASSITSGFDTQYFGPGTRLTVL.

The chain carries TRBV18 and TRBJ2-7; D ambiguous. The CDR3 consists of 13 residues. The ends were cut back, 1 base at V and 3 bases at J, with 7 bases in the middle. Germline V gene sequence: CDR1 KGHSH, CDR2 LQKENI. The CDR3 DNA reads TGTGCCAGCTCACCACGCAGAAACTACGAGCAGTACTTC. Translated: CASSPRRNYEQYF.

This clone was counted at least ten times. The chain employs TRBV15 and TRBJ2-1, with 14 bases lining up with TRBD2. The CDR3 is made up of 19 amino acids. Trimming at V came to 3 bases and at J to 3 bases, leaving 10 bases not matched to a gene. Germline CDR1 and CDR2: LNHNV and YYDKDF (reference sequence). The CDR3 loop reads CATSSPTSGGAEYYNEQFF. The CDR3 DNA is TGTGCCACCAGCAGTCCGACTAGCGGGGGGGCGGAATACTACAATGAGCAGTTCTTC.

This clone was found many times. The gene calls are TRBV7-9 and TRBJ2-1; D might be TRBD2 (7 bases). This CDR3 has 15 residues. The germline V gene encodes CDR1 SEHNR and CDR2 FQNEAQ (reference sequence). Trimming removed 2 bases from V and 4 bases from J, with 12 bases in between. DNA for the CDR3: TGTGCCAGCAGCTTATCGGGGGGCAAATACAATGAGCAGTTCTTC. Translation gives CASSLSGGKYNEQFF.

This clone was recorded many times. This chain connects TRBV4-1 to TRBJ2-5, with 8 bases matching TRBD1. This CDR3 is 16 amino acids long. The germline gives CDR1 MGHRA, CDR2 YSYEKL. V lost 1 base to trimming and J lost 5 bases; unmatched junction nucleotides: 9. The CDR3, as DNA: TGCGCCAGCAGCCAAGTCATTACAGGGGGTAGGGAGACCCAGTACTTC. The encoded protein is CASSQVITGGRETQYF.

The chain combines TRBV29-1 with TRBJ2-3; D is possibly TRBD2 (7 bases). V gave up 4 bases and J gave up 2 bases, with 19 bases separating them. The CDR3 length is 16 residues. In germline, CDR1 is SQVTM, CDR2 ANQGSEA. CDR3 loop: CSVVWGGRGNTDTQYF. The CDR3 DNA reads TGCAGCGTTGTGTGGGGGGGCCGGGGGAACACAGATACGCAGTATTTT.

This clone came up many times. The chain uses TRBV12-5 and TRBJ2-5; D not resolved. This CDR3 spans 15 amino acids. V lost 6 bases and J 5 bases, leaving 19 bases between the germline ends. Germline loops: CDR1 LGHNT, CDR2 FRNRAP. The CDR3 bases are TGTGCTAGTGGCCCCCGTACATCAGAGAGGGAGACCCAGTACTTC. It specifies CASGPRTSERETQYF.